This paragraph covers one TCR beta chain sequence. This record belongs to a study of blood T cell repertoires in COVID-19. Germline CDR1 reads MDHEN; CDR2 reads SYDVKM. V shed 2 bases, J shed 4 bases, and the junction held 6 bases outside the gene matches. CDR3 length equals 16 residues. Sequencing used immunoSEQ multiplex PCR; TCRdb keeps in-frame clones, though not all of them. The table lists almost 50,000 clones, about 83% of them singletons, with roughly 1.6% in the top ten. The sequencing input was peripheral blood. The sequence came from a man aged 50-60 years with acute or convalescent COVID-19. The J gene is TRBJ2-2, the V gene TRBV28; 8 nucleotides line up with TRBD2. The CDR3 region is CASSLRSGSRTGELFF. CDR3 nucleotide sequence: TGTGCCAGCAGTTTAAGGAGCGGGAGTCGCACCGGGGAGCTGTTTTTT.